The rows below give T cell receptor beta chains drawn from one sample of a study of cytomegalovirus exposure and HLA in healthy donors. Assay: immunoSEQ multiplex PCR; the TCRdb copy retains only in-frame clones and omits some. The repertoire holds 180,000 or so clones, with 75% to 85% as singletons. Sequenced material: PBMCs. The receptors derive from a man aged 18 to 30 in good health and CMV-seronegative. CDR3s include the opening cysteine and the closing phenylalanine or tryptophan. The order of the fields is CDR3 protein, V gene, J gene, CDR3 length.

cdr3_aa: CASSQGRGGRRTDTQYF
v_call: TRBV4-2
j_call: TRBJ2-3
cdr3_length: 17

cdr3_aa: CASIPRAGYTDTQYF
v_call: TRBV6-6
j_call: TRBJ2-3
cdr3_length: 15

cdr3_aa: CASKLTGLNYNEQFF
v_call: TRBV19
j_call: TRBJ2-1
cdr3_length: 15

cdr3_aa: CASRQKLNTEAFF
v_call: TRBV6-1
j_call: TRBJ1-1
cdr3_length: 13

cdr3_aa: CASSGLAGDTGELFF
v_call: TRBV5-1
j_call: TRBJ2-2
cdr3_length: 15

cdr3_aa: CASSEGPGNTIYF
v_call: TRBV25-1
j_call: TRBJ1-3
cdr3_length: 13

cdr3_aa: CASSFPGQGNRNSPLHF
v_call: TRBV28
j_call: TRBJ1-6
cdr3_length: 17

cdr3_aa: CASSLGSVNQETQYF
v_call: TRBV7-9
j_call: TRBJ2-5
cdr3_length: 15

cdr3_aa: CAWSSWGGHGNQPQHF
v_call: TRBV30
j_call: TRBJ1-5
cdr3_length: 16

cdr3_aa: CARGSTGRGTQYF
v_call: TRBV5-8
j_call: TRBJ2-5
cdr3_length: 13

cdr3_aa: CASTEWSRGNTIYF
v_call: TRBV7-9
j_call: TRBJ1-3
cdr3_length: 14

cdr3_aa: CAWSGRLAGGGHEQYF
v_call: TRBV30
j_call: TRBJ2-7
cdr3_length: 16

cdr3_aa: CASGSGDSYGYTF
v_call: TRBV5-1
j_call: TRBJ1-2
cdr3_length: 13

cdr3_aa: CASSLQGPEKLFF
v_call: TRBV28
j_call: TRBJ1-4
cdr3_length: 13

cdr3_aa: CASSPNPIDRWVRTVLVNTEAFF
v_call: TRBV18
j_call: TRBJ1-1
cdr3_length: 23

cdr3_aa: CASSFAGGLGKHGTDTQYF
v_call: TRBV5-1
j_call: TRBJ2-3
cdr3_length: 19

cdr3_aa: CASSLHQSYEQYF
v_call: TRBV27
j_call: TRBJ2-7
cdr3_length: 13

cdr3_aa: CASSLNPSGANTWDEQYF
v_call: TRBV5-1
j_call: NA
cdr3_length: 18

cdr3_aa: CAWGLPSYEQYF
v_call: TRBV30
j_call: TRBJ2-7
cdr3_length: 12

cdr3_aa: CASSLQGGNNEQFF
v_call: TRBV11-2
j_call: TRBJ2-1
cdr3_length: 14

cdr3_aa: CASSQELAGGLYEQYF
v_call: TRBV14
j_call: NA
cdr3_length: 16

cdr3_aa: CASRRVLEVGELFF
v_call: TRBV5-1
j_call: TRBJ2-2
cdr3_length: 14

cdr3_aa: CASSVAGTGQPQHF
v_call: TRBV9
j_call: TRBJ1-5
cdr3_length: 14

cdr3_aa: CASSVARSGKVDTQYF
v_call: TRBV9
j_call: TRBJ2-3
cdr3_length: 16

cdr3_aa: CASSPNRGGETQYF
v_call: TRBV18
j_call: TRBJ2-5
cdr3_length: 14

cdr3_aa: CASSLEGAFTDTQYF
v_call: TRBV5-1
j_call: TRBJ2-3
cdr3_length: 15

cdr3_aa: CASSFLAGDYEQYF
v_call: TRBV28
j_call: TRBJ2-7
cdr3_length: 14

cdr3_aa: CASSDRTSGLDEQFF
v_call: TRBV25-1
j_call: TRBJ2-1
cdr3_length: 15

cdr3_aa: CASSLTSGGTYEQYF
v_call: TRBV7-2
j_call: TRBJ2-7
cdr3_length: 15

cdr3_aa: CASSPEGQSNQPQHF
v_call: TRBV18
j_call: TRBJ1-5
cdr3_length: 15

cdr3_aa: CASSPGTGSNTGELFF
v_call: TRBV7-9
j_call: TRBJ2-2
cdr3_length: 16

cdr3_aa: CASSLRGNTNEKLFF
v_call: TRBV5-8
j_call: TRBJ1-4
cdr3_length: 15

cdr3_aa: CASNRNKDSPLHF
v_call: TRBV27
j_call: TRBJ1-6
cdr3_length: 13

cdr3_aa: CASSQDRGPGELFF
v_call: TRBV11-2
j_call: TRBJ2-2
cdr3_length: 14

cdr3_aa: CATSRDSKSPLHF
v_call: TRBV15
j_call: TRBJ1-6
cdr3_length: 13

cdr3_aa: CATSSGRTQYF
v_call: TRBV15
j_call: TRBJ2-5
cdr3_length: 11

cdr3_aa: CASTRSTGISNQPQHF
v_call: TRBV19
j_call: TRBJ1-5
cdr3_length: 16

cdr3_aa: CASSYSKLFYNEQFF
v_call: TRBV6-5
j_call: TRBJ2-1
cdr3_length: 15

cdr3_aa: CASSPGGAEAFF
v_call: TRBV18
j_call: TRBJ1-1
cdr3_length: 12

cdr3_aa: CASSHRETNTGELFF
v_call: TRBV10-1
j_call: TRBJ2-2
cdr3_length: 15

cdr3_aa: CASSEGGSPLHF
v_call: TRBV2
j_call: TRBJ1-6
cdr3_length: 12

cdr3_aa: CASSAPGQGYEQYF
v_call: TRBV2
j_call: TRBJ2-7
cdr3_length: 14

cdr3_aa: CASSYGQGIVPQHF
v_call: TRBV6-5
j_call: TRBJ1-5
cdr3_length: 14

cdr3_aa: CASRRGGFEQPQHF
v_call: TRBV6-1
j_call: TRBJ1-5
cdr3_length: 14

cdr3_aa: CASSVERAGQAGQPQHF
v_call: TRBV9
j_call: TRBJ1-5
cdr3_length: 17

cdr3_aa: CASGLVGRVPQYF
v_call: TRBV12-5
j_call: TRBJ2-3
cdr3_length: 13

cdr3_aa: CASSHRQGTDTQYF
v_call: TRBV7-9
j_call: TRBJ2-3
cdr3_length: 14

cdr3_aa: CASSLVGEAYEQYF
v_call: TRBV5-4
j_call: TRBJ2-7
cdr3_length: 14

cdr3_aa: CASRGLAGVGNEQFF
v_call: TRBV2
j_call: TRBJ2-1
cdr3_length: 15